This TCR beta chain was retrieved from a study of CD8+ T cells in alopecia areata. Per the germline V gene, CDR1 is MNHEY and CDR2 is SMNVEV (reference sequence). V gave up 5 bases and J gave up 0 bases, with 5 bases separating them. The CDR3 totals 13 residues. Investigators isolated RNA and reverse transcribed it into cDNA to act as the sequencing template. The assay was immunoSEQ multiplex PCR, and TCRdb's table has in-frame clones only and misses some. The table records some 170,000 clones, about 72% of them present only once. This clone appeared once. The rearrangement uses TRBV27 and TRBJ2-4; no reliable D call. This clonotype was obtained from a human donor with alopecia areata. The sequencing used CD8+ T cells sorted from blood, collected at week 0. The DNA of the CDR3 is TGTGCCAGCAGTATACAAGCCAAAAACATTCAGTACTTC. Translation: CASSIQAKNIQYF.